The 16 T cell receptor beta chains below were found in one sample sequenced in a study of neurological immune-mediated disorders. TCRdb reanalysed the 5' RACE reads using MiXCR and keeps one entry per CDR3 protein. The sample carries 75,000 to 95,000 distinct CDR3 sequences, more than 15% recorded once. Sequencing was performed on PBMCs. The origin of the receptors is a woman aged 40 to 50 in good health.

This clonotype was detected many times. The rearrangement uses TRBV12-5 and TRBJ1-4, with D hard to call. Trimming pared 4 bases from V and 8 bases from J, leaving 14 bases between. Germline V gene data show CDR1 as LGHNT and CDR2 as FRNRAP. The CDR3 loop spans 14 amino acids. CDR3 protein: CASGSEASGEKLFF. The CDR3, as DNA: TGTGCTAGTGGTTCCGAGGCCTCCGGGGAAAAACTGTTTTTT.

This chain links TRBV5-1 with TRBJ2-3; the match to TRBD1 covers 10 bases. Germline CDR1 and CDR2: SGHRS and YFSETQ. The CDR3 length is 14 residues. V gave up 6 bases and J gave up 6 bases; unmatched junction bases: 7. CDR3: CASKEGTGADTQYF. CDR3 nucleotides: TGCGCCAGCAAGGAGGGGACAGGGGCCGATACGCAGTATTTT.

The table lists this clonotype with many counts. CDR3 loop: CASSLGTSGGTDTQYF. The CDR3 DNA sequence: TGTGCCAGCAGCCTCGGGACTAGCGGGGGCACAGATACGCAGTATTTT. The chain recombines TRBV3-1 with TRBJ2-3; the match to TRBD2 covers 13 bases. Unmatched junction bases numbered 2, after V lost 4 bases and J lost 1 base. CDR1 LGHDT and CDR2 YNNKEL come from the germline V gene (reference sequence). This CDR3 is built from 16 residues.

Many counts were recorded for this clonotype. This chain uses TRBV20-1 with TRBJ2-3; D is possibly TRBD2 (6 bases). The CDR3 runs to 11 residues. Germline V gives CDR1 DFQATT, CDR2 SNEGSKA (reference sequence). Between the trimmed V and J ends, which lost 5 bases and 6 bases, there was a span of 9 bases. The CDR3 here is CSAARGDTQYF. CDR3 sequence (DNA): TGCAGTGCTGCCCGGGGGGATACGCAGTATTTT.

The chain links TRBV11-2 to TRBJ2-7; D ambiguous. The CDR3 length is 12 residues. Germline values: CDR1 SGHAT, CDR2 FQNNGV. Trimming left V 5 bases short and J 3 bases short, with 8 bases between. CDR3 sequence (DNA): TGTGCCAGCAGCGAAGATTACTACGAGCAGTACTTC. It codes for CASSEDYYEQYF.

This clonotype has a count of ten or more. This rearrangement joins TRBV20-1 to TRBJ1-1; the match to TRBD1 covers 7 bases. The germline V gene encodes CDR1 DFQATT and CDR2 SNEGSKA (reference sequence). V was pared by 0 bases and J by 0 bases, with 10 bases of the junction left unmatched. This CDR3 region has 17 residues. The DNA for the CDR3 is TGCAGTGCTAGAGATAGTCGCAGGGGGAACATGAACACTGAAGCTTTCTTT. Translating it yields CSARDSRRGNMNTEAFF.

This clonotype came up many times. This chain uses TRBV27 with TRBJ1-2; unclear D gene. Germline CDR1 and CDR2: MNHEY and SMNVEV (reference sequence). Trimming shortened V by 3 bases and J by 0 bases, and 11 bases separated the two germline ends. The CDR3 sequence is 15 residues long. The CDR3 sequence: CASSLYMGANYGYTF. CDR3 nucleotides: TGTGCCAGCAGTTTGTATATGGGAGCTAACTATGGCTACACCTTC.

This clonotype came up many times. The chain recombines TRBV5-1 with TRBJ1-2; D call uncertain. This CDR3 has 16 residues. V shed 0 bases and J shed 5 bases, with 17 bases lying between them. CDR1 is SGHRS and CDR2 is YFSETQ in the germline V gene. CDR3: CASSLEGLRRRYGYTF. The DNA for the CDR3 is TGCGCCAGCAGCTTGGAAGGGCTCCGGCGGCGGTATGGCTACACCTTC.

This chain links TRBV28 with TRBJ2-5; D possibly corresponds to TRBD1 (6 bases). The CDR3 covers 13 residues. CDR1 and CDR2 (germline): MDHEN, SYDVKM. The germline V and J ends were trimmed by 5 bases and 0 bases, with 7 bases remaining between them. The CDR3 loop is CASSPGDQETQYF. The CDR3 DNA sequence: TGTGCCAGCAGTCCAGGGGACCAAGAGACCCAGTACTTC.

Ten or more counts support this clonotype. The rearrangement joins TRBV12-5 to TRBJ2-1; D unclear. The length of the CDR3 is 13 residues. V was cut by 0 bases and J by 0 bases, with 0 bases left in between. CDR1 and CDR2 from the germline V gene are LGHNT and FRNRAP. The CDR3 sequence is CASGLVSYNEQFF. In DNA, the CDR3 is TGTGCTAGTGGTTTGGTCTCCTACAATGAGCAGTTCTTC.

The chain recombines TRBV4-1 with TRBJ1-2, with D hard to call. Deletions cut 1 base from V and 9 bases from J, with 15 bases between. This CDR3 has 14 amino acids. Germline lookup yields CDR1 MGHRA and CDR2 YSYEKL. DNA for the CDR3: TGCGCCAGCAGCCAAGTGGCAAGCAAATATAGCTACACCTTC. The encoded protein is CASSQVASKYSYTF.

This clonotype was counted ten times or more. The chain has TRBV4-3 and TRBJ1-6, with unresolved D. CDR1 LGHNA and CDR2 YSLEER come from the germline V gene. Between the trimmed V and J ends, which lost 2 bases and 4 bases, there was a span of 9 bases. The CDR3 totals 15 residues. The CDR3 region has the DNA TGCGCCAGCAGCCAATTGACGGAGTATAATTCACCCCTCCACTTT. Translated, it gives CASSQLTEYNSPLHF.

This clonotype was counted ten times or more. The CDR3 DNA sequence: TGTGCCAGCAGCATTGATGGTAGCAATCAGCCCCAGCATTTT. This encodes CASSIDGSNQPQHF. The rearrangement links TRBV7-2 to TRBJ1-5; D remains ambiguous. This CDR3 has 14 residues. Per the germline V gene, CDR1 is SGHTA and CDR2 is FQGNSA. The V end lost 5 bases, the J end lost 0 bases, and 8 bases lay between the germline ends. Complete variable domain (other parts from reference TRBV7-2 and TRBJ1-5): GAGVSQSPSNKVTEKGKDVELRCDPISGHTALYWYRQSLGQGLEFLIYFQGNSAPDKSGLPSDRFSAERTGGSVSTLTIQRTQQEDSAVYLCASSIDGSNQPQHFGDGTRLSIL.

This clonotype was observed many times. V usage is TRBV29-1 and J usage is TRBJ1-1, with D possibly TRBD1 on 6 matching bases. Germline CDR1 SQVTM, CDR2 ANQGSEA. This CDR3 region has 11 residues. With 3 bases removed from V and 7 bases from J, the gap between germline ends came to 9 bases. The CDR3 DNA reads as TGCAGCGTTGAGGGGGGCAGTGAAGCTTTCTTT. This translates into CSVEGGSEAFF. The whole variable domain, remainder taken from reference TRBV29-1 and TRBJ1-1, is SAVISQKPSRDICQRGTSLTIQCQVDSQVTMMFWYRQQPGQSLTLIATANQGSEATYESGFVIDKFPISRPNLTFSTLTVSNMSPEDSSIYLCSVEGGSEAFFGQGTRLTVV.

The rearrangement joins TRBV9 to TRBJ2-5, with 13 bases matching TRBD2. The trim removed 2 bases at V and 0 bases at J, leaving 4 bases unmatched. Germline CDR1 and CDR2: SGDLS and YYNGEE. This CDR3 has 17 residues. The CDR3 DNA is TGTGCCAGCAGCGTCGGGACTAGCGGGATGTACCAAGAGACCCAGTACTTC. Translated, it gives CASSVGTSGMYQETQYF.

This clonotype has at least ten counts. The V gene is TRBV15, the J gene TRBJ2-7; 7 bases agree with TRBD1. CDR3 size: 13 residues. Germline V gene data show CDR1 as LNHNV and CDR2 as YYDKDF (reference sequence). Trimming removed 4 bases from V and 6 bases from J; junction bases left unmatched: 6. As DNA, the CDR3 is TGTGCCACCAGCACCGACAGGGCGGGCGAGCAGTACGTC. Translated, it gives CATSTDRAGEQYV.